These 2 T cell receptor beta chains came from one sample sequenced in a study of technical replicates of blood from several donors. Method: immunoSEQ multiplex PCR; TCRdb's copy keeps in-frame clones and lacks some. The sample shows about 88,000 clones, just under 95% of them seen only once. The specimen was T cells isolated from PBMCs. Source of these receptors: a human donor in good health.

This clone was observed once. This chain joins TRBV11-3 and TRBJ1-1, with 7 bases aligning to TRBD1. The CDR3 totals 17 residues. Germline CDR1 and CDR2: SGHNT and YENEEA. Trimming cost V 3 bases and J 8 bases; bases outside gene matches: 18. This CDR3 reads CASSFDRDSKPGREAFF. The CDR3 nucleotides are TGTGCCAGCAGCTTCGACCGGGACAGTAAACCTGGGCGGGAAGCTTTCTTT. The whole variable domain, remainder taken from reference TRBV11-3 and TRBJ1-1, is EAGVVQSPRYKIIEKKQPVAFWCNPISGHNTLYWYLQNLGQGPELLIRYENEEAVDDSQLPKDRFSAERLKGVDSTLKIQPAELGDSAVYLCASSFDRDSKPGREAFFGQGTRLTVV.

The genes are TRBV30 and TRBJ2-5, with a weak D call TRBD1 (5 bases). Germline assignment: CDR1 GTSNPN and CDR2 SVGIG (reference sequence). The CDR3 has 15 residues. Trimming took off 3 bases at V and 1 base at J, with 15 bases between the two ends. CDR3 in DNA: TGTGCCTGGAGCGCCCCCGGACACCTCCAAGAGACCCAGTACTTC. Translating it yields CAWSAPGHLQETQYF.